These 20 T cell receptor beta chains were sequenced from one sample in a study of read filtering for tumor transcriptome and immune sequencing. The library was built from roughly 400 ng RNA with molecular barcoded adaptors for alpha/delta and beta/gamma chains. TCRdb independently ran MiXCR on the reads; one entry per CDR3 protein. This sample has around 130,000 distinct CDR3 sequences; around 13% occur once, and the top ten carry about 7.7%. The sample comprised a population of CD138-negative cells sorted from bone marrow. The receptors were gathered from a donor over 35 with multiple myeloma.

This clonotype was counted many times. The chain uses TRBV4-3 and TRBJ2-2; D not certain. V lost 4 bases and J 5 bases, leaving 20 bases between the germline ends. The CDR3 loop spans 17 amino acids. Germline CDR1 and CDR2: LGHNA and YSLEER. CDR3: CASSRFPIPPGTGELFF. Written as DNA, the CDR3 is TGCGCCAGCAGCCGATTCCCCATCCCACCCGGAACCGGGGAGCTGTTTTTT.

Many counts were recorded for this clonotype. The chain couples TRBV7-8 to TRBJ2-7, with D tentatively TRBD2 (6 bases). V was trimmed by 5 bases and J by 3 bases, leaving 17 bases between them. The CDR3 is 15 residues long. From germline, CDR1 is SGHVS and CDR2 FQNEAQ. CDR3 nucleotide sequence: TGTGCCAGCAGCCCCCTGTCGGGGAGGAGCTACGAGCAGTACTTC. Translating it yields CASSPLSGRSYEQYF.

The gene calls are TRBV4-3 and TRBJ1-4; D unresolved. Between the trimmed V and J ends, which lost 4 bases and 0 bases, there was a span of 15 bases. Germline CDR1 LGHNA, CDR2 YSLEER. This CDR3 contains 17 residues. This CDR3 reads CASSPRIALPTNEKLFF. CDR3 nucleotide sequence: TGCGCCAGCAGCCCTCGGATTGCCCTTCCAACTAATGAAAAACTGTTTTTT.

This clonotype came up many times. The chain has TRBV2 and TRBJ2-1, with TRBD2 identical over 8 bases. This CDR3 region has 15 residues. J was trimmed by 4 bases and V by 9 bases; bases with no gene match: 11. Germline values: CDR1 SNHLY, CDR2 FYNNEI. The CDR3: CASRLWASGYNEQFF. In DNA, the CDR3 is TGTGCCAGTCGGCTCTGGGCTAGCGGGTACAATGAGCAGTTCTTC.

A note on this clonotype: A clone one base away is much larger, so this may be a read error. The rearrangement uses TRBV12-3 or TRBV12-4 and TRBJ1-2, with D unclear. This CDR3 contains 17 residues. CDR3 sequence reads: CASSLQNPGPLRYGHTF. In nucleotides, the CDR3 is TGTGCCAGCAGTTTACAAAACCCAGGCCCGTTACGGTATGGCCACACCTTC.

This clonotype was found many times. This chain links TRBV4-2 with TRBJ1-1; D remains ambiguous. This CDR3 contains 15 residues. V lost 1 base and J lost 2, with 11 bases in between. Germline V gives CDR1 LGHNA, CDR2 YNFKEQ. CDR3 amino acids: CASSQVEGVNTEAFF. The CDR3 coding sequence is TGTGCCAGCAGCCAAGTTGAGGGTGTAAACACTGAAGCTTTCTTT.

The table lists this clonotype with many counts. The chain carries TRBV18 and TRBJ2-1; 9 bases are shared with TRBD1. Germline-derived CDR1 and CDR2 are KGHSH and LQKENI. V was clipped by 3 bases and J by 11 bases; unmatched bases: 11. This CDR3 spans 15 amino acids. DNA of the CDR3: TGTGCCAGCTCACCCGGGACAGGGAGGGATGTAAAGCAGTTCTTC. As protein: CASSPGTGRDVKQFF.

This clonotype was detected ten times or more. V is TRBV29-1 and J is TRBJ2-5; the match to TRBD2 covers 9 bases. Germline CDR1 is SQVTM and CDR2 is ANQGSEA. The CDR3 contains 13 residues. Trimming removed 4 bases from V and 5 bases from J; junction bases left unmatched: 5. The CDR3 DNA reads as TGCAGCGTTGGCGGGAGGGCCGCGGAGACCCAGTACTTC. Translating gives CSVGGRAAETQYF.

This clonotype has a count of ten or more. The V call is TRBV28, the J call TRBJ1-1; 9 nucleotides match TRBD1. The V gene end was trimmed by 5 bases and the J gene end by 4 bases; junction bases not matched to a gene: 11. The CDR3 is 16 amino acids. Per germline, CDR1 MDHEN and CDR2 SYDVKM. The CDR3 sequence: CASSLTPGQGGTEAFF. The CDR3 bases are TGTGCCAGCAGTCTTACCCCGGGACAGGGCGGCACTGAAGCTTTCTTT.

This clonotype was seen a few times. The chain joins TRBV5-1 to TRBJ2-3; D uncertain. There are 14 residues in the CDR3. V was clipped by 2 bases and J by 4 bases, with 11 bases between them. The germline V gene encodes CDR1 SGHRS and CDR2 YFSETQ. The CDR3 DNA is TGCGCCAGCAGCTTCCACAGCCCCTCAGATACGCAGTATTTT. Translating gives CASSFHSPSDTQYF.

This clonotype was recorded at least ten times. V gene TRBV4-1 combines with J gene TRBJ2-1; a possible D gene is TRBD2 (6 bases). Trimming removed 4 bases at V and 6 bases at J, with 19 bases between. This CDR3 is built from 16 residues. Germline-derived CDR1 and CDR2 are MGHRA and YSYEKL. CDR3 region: CASSPRDLSGGNEQFF. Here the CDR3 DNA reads TGCGCCAGCAGCCCTCGAGACCTATCCGGGGGCAATGAGCAGTTCTTC.

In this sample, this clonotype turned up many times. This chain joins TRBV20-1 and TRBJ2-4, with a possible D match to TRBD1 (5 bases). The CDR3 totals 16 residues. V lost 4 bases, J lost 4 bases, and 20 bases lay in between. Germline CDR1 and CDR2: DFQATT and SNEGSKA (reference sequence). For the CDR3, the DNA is TGCAGTGCTATACCGGCTAAGGGGTTTCCTAAAAACATTCAGTACTTC. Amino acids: CSAIPAKGFPKNIQYF.

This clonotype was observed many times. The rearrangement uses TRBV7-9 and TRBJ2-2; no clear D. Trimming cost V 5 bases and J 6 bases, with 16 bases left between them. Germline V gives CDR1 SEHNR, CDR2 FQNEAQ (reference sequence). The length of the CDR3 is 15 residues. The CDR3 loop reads CASSQRDRGAGELFF. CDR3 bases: TGTGCCAGCAGCCAAAGGGATCGAGGCGCCGGGGAGCTGTTTTTT.

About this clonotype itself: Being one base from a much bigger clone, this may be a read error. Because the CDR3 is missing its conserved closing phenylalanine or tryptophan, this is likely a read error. In nucleotides, the CDR3 is TGTGCCACCAGCCAGACTAGCGCGAGCTCCTACAATGAGCAGTTCTCC. This sequence encodes CATSQTSASSYNEQFS. The chain links TRBV24-1 to TRBJ2-1; 8 nucleotides match TRBD2. Losses at the gene ends were 7 bases for V and 0 bases for J; bases not matched to a gene: 7. This CDR3 comprises 16 residues. Germline V gene sequence: CDR1 KGHDR, CDR2 SFDVKD.

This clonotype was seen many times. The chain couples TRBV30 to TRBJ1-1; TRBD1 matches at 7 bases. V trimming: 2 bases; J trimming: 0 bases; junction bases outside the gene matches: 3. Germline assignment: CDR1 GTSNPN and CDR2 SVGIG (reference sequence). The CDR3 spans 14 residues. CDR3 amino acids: CAWSYRGMNTEAFF. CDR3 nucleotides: TGTGCCTGGAGTTACAGGGGTATGAACACTGAAGCTTTCTTT. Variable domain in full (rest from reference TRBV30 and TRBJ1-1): SQTIHQWPATLVQPVGSPLSLECTVEGTSNPNLYWYRQAAGRGLQLLFYSVGIGQISSEVPQNLSASRPQDRQFILSSKKLLLSDSGFYLCAWSYRGMNTEAFFGQGTRLTVV.

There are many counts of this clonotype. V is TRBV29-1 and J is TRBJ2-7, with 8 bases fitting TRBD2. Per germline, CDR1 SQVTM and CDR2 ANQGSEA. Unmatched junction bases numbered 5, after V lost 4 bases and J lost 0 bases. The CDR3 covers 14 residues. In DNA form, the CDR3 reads TGCAGCGTTGGACTAGCGATAAACTCCTACGAGCAGTACTTC. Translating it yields CSVGLAINSYEQYF.

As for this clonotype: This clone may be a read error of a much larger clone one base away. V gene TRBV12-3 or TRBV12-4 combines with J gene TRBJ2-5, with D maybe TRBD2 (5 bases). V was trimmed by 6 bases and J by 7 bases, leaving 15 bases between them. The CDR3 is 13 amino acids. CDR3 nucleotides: TGTGCCAGCAGCCCGGACTTTTTGGGGACCCAGTACTTC. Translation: CASSPDFLGTQYF.

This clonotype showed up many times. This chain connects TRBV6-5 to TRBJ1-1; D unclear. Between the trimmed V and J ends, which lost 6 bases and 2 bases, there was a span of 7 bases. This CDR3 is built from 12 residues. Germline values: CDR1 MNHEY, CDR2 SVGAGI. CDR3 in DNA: TGTGCCAGCAGGCCCATTAACACTGAAGCTTTCTTT. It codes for CASRPINTEAFF.

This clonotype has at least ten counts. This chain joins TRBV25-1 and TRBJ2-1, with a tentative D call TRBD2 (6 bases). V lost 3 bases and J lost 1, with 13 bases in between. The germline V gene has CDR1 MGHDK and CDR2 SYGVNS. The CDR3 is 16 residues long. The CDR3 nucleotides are TGTGCCAGCAGTGAGGCCGGGAGAGATTCCTACAATGAGCAGTTCTTC. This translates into CASSEAGRDSYNEQFF.

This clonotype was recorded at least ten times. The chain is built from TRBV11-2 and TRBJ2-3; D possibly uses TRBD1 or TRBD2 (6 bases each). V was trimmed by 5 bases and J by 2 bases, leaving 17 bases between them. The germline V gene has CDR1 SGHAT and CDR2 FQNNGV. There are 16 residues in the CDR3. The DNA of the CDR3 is TGTGCCAGCAGCCCGAGGGGGGCCGTAGCCACAGATACGCAGTATTTT. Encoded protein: CASSPRGAVATDTQYF.